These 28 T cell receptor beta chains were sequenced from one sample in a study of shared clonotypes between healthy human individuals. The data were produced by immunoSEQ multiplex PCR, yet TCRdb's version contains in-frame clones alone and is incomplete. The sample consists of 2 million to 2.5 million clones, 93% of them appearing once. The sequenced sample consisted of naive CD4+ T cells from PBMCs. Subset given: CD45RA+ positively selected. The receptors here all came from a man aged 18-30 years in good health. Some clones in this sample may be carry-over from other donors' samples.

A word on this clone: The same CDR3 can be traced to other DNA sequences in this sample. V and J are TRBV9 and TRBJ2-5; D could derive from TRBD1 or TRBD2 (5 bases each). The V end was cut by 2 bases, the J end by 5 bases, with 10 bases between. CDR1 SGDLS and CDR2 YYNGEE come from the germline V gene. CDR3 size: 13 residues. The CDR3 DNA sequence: TGTGCCAGCAGCGTGAGGGGAGAGGAGACCCAGTACTTC. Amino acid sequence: CASSVRGEETQYF.

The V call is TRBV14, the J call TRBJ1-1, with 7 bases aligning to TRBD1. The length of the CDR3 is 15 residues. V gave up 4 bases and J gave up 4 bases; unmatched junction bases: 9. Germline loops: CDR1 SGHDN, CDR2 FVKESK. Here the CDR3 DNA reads TGTGCCAGCAGCCCCCGACAGGGCGTCAGCACTGAAGCTTTCTTT. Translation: CASSPRQGVSTEAFF.

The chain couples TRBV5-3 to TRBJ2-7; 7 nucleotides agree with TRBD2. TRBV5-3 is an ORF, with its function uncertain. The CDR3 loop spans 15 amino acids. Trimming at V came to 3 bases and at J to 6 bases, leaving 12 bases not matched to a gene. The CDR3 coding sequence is TGTGCCAGAAGCTCGTCGGGGAGGGCAGCAGGCGAGCAGTACTTC. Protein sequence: CARSSSGRAAGEQYF.

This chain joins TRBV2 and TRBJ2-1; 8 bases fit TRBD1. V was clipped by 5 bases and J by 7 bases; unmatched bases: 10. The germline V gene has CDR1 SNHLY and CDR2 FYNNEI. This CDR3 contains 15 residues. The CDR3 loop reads CASSRGRGQGNEQFF. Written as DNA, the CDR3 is TGTGCCAGCAGTCGGGGCAGGGGGCAGGGAAATGAGCAGTTCTTC. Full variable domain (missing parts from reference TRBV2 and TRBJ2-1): EPEVTQTPSHQVTQMGQEVILRCVPISNHLYFYWYRQILGQKVEFLVSFYNNEISEKSEIFDDQFSVERPDGSNFTLKIRSTKLEDSAMYFCASSRGRGQGNEQFFGPGTRLTVL.

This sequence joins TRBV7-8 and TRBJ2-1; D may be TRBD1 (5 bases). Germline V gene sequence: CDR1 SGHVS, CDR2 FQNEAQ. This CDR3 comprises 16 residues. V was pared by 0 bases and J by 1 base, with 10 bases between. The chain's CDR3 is CASSLAGRASYNEQFF. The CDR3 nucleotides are TGTGCCAGCAGCTTAGCTGGCAGGGCTTCCTACAATGAGCAGTTCTTC.

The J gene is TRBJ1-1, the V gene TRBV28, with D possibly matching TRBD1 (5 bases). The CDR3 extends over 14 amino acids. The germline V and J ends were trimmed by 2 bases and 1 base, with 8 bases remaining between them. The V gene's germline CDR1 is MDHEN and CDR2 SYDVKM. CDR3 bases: TGTGCCAGCAGTTTAAACGGGGCGAACACTGAAGCTTTCTTT. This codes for CASSLNGANTEAFF.

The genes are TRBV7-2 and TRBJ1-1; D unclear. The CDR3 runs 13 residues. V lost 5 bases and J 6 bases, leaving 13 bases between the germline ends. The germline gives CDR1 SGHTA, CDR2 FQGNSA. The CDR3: CASSTYQDSEAFF. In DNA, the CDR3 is TGTGCCAGCAGCACTTACCAGGACTCTGAAGCTTTCTTT.

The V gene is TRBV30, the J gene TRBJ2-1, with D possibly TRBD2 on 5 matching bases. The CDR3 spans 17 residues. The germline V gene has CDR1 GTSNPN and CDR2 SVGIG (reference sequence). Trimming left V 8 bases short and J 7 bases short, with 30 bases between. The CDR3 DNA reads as TGTGCCGGTAGTGGGGATCGGACGCCCGGTGGAGGTAATGAGCAGTTCTTC. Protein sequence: CAGSGDRTPGGGNEQFF. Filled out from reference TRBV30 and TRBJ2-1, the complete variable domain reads SQTIHQWPATLVQPVGSPLSLECTVEGTSNPNLYWYRQAAGRGLQLLFYSVGIGQISSEVPQNLSASRPQDRQFILSSKKLLLSDSGFYLCAGSGDRTPGGGNEQFFGPGTRLTVL.

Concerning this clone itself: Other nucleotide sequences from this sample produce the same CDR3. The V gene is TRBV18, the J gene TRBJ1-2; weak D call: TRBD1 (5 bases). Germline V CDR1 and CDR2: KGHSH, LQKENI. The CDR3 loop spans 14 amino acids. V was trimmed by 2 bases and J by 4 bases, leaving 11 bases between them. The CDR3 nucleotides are TGTGCCAGCTCACCATCCCGGGGACCCTATGGCTACACCTTC. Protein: CASSPSRGPYGYTF.

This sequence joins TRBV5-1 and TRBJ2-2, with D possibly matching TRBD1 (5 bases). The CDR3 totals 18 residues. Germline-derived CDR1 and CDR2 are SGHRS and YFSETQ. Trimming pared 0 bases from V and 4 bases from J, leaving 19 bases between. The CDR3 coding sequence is TGCGCCAGCAGCTTGGTGTTCTTGGGCAGGGTAGGCACCGGGGAGCTGTTTTTT. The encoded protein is CASSLVFLGRVGTGELFF.

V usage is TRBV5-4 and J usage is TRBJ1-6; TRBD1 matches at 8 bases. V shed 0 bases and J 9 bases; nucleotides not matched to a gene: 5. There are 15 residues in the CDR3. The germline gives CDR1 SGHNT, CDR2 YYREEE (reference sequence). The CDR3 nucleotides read TGTGCCAGCAGCTTGGAGGACAGGGATGGTTCACCCCTCCACTTT. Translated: CASSLEDRDGSPLHF.

CDR3 region: CASTDRAKTYEQYF. The CDR3 DNA is TGTGCCAGCACCGACAGGGCTAAAACCTACGAGCAGTACTTC. J is TRBJ2-7 and V is TRBV28; 7 nucleotides align to TRBD1. The CDR3 spans 14 residues. Germline V gene data show CDR1 as MDHEN and CDR2 as SYDVKM. The trim removed 7 bases at V and 2 bases at J, leaving 8 bases unmatched. The full variable domain, completed using reference TRBV28 and TRBJ2-7, is DVKVTQSSRYLVKRTGEKVFLECVQDMDHENMFWYRQDPGLGLRLIYFSYDVKMKEKGDIPEGYSVSREKKERFSLILESASTNQTSMYLCASTDRAKTYEQYFGPGTRLTVT.

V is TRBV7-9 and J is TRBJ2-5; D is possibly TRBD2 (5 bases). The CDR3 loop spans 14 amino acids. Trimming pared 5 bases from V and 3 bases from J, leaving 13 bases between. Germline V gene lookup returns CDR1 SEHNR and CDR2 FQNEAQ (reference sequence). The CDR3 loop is CASSHLTGKETQYF. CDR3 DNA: TGTGCCAGCAGCCACCTGACGGGGAAAGAGACCCAGTACTTC.

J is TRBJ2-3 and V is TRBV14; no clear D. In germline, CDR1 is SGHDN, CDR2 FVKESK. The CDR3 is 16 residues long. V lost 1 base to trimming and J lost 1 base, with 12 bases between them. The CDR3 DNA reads TGTGCCAGCAGCCAAGGAGTCAGAACCGGCACAGATACGCAGTATTTT. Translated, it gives CASSQGVRTGTDTQYF. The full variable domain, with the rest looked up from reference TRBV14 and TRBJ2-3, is EAGVTQFPSHSVIEKGQTVTLRCDPISGHDNLYWYRRVMGKEIKFLLHFVKESKQDESGMPNNRFLAERTGGTYSTLKVQPAELEDSGVYFCASSQGVRTGTDTQYFGPGTRLTVL.

CDR3 in amino acids: CASSVGPATSTDTQYF. The CDR3 region has the DNA TGTGCCAGCAGCGTAGGGCCGGCAACTAGCACAGATACGCAGTATTTT. The rearrangement joins TRBV9 to TRBJ2-3; D is undetermined. The length of the CDR3 is 16 residues. Germline CDR1 reads SGDLS; CDR2 reads YYNGEE. V lost 0 bases, J lost 0 bases, and 11 bases lay in between. Based on the CDR3 plus reference TRBV9 and TRBJ2-3, the full variable domain is DSGVTQTPKHLITATGQRVTLRCSPRSGDLSVYWYQQSLDQGLQFLIQYYNGEERAKGNILERFSAQQFPDLHSELNLSSLELGDSALYFCASSVGPATSTDTQYFGPGTRLTVL.

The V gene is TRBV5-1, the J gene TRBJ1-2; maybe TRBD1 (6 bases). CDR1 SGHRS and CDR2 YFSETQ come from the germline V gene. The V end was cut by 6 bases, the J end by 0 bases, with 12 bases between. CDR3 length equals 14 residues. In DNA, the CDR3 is TGCGCCAGCAAGGCAGGGGAACCTAACTATGGCTACACCTTC. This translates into CASKAGEPNYGYTF. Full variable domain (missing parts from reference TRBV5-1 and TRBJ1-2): KAGVTQTPRYLIKTRGQQVTLSCSPISGHRSVSWYQQTPGQGLQFLFEYFSETQRNKGNFPGRFSGRQFSNSRSEMNVSTLELGDSALYLCASKAGEPNYGYTFGSGTRLTVV.

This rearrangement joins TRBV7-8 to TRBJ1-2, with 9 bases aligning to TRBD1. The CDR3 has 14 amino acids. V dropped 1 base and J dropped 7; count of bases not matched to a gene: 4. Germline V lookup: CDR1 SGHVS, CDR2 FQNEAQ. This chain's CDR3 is CASSLGTGGGGYTF. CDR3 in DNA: TGTGCCAGCAGCTTAGGCACAGGGGGCGGTGGCTACACCTTC.

CDR3: CASSDIVQFF. The CDR3 nucleotides are TGTGCCAGCAGTGACATTGTCCAGTTCTTC. This sequence joins TRBV25-1 and TRBJ2-1; no reliable D call. V was clipped by 3 bases and J by 13 bases, with 7 bases between them. Germline assignment: CDR1 MGHDK and CDR2 SYGVNS. The CDR3 has 10 residues.

The CDR3 DNA follows: TGTGCCAGCAGCCACCGTTTGGGCGAGCAGTACTTC. This gives the protein CASSHRLGEQYF. This chain connects TRBV11-2 to TRBJ2-7; D uncertain. Germline CDR1 and CDR2: SGHAT and FQNNGV. There are 12 residues in the CDR3. V shed 5 bases and J shed 6 bases, with 11 bases lying between them.

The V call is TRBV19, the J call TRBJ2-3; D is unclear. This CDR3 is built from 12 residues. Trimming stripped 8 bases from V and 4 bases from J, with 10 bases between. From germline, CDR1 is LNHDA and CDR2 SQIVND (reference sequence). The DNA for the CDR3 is TGTGCCAGTCGAAGACACGCAGATACGCAGTATTTT. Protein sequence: CASRRHADTQYF. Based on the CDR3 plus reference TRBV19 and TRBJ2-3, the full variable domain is DGGITQSPKYLFRKEGQNVTLSCEQNLNHDAMYWYRQDPGQGLRLIYYSQIVNDFQKGDIAEGYSVSREKKESFPLTVTSAQKNPTAFYLCASRRHADTQYFGPGTRLTVL.

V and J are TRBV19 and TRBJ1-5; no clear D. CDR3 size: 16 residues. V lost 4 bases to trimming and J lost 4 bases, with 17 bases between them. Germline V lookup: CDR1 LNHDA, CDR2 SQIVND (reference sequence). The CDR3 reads CASSTWDLKGNQPQHF. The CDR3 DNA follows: TGTGCCAGTAGTACTTGGGATCTCAAGGGTAATCAGCCCCAGCATTTT.

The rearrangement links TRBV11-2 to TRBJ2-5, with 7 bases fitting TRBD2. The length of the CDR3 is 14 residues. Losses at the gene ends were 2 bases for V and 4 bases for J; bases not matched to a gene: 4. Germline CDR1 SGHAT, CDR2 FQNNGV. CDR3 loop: CASSLPAGVETQYF. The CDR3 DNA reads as TGTGCCAGCAGCTTACCGGCGGGAGTAGAGACCCAGTACTTC.

The CDR3 spells CASSYLGQAQETQYF. CDR3 DNA sequence: TGTGCCAGCAGTTACCTGGGACAGGCCCAAGAGACCCAGTACTTC. V and J are TRBV6-5 and TRBJ2-5; 8 bases are shared with TRBD1. The V segment lost 2 bases and the J segment 1 base; nucleotides outside the gene matches: 3. This CDR3 is built from 15 residues. Germline CDR1 and CDR2: MNHEY and SVGAGI.

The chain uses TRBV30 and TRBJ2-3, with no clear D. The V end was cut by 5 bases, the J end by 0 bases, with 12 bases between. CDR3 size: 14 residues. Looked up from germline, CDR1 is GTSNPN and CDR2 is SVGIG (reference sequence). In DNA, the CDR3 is TGTGCCTGGCGACGGGTCGCCAGCACAGATACGCAGTATTTT. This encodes CAWRRVASTDTQYF.

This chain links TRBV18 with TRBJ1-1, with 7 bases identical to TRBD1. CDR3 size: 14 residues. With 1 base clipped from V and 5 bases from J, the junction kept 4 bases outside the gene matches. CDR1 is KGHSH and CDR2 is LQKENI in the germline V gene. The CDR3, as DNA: TGTGCCAGCTCACCACGCCCAGGGGGAACTGAAGCTTTCTTT. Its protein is CASSPRPGGTEAFF.

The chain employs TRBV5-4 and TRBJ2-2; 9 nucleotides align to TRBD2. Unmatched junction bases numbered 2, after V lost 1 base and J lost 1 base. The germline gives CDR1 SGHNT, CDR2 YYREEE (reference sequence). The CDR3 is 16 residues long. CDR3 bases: TGTGCCAGCAGCTTGAATAGCGGGAGGAACACCGGGGAGCTGTTTTTT. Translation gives CASSLNSGRNTGELFF.

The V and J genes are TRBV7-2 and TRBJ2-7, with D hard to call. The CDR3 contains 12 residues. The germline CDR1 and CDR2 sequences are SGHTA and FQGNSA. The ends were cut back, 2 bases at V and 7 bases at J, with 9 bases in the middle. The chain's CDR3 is CASSLLSREQYF. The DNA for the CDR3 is TGTGCCAGCAGCTTATTGTCGAGGGAGCAGTACTTC.

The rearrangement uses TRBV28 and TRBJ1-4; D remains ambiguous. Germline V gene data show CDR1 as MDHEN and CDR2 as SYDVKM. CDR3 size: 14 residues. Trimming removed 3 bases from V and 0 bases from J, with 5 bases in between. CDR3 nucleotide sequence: TGTGCCAGCAGTTTCGTCTCAACTAATGAAAAACTGTTTTTT. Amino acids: CASSFVSTNEKLFF.